These 25 T cell receptor beta chains originate from one sample sequenced in a study of blood T cell repertoires in COVID-19. The method was immunoSEQ multiplex PCR; TCRdb's version includes in-frame clones alone and lacks a portion of them. The sample yields some 260,000 clones, over 65% seen once. Sequencing input: peripheral blood. These receptor sequences come from a woman of 80 years or more with acute or convalescent COVID-19.

The chain has TRBV19 and TRBJ1-5; 7 bases are shared with TRBD1. Per germline, CDR1 LNHDA and CDR2 SQIVND (reference sequence). CDR3 length equals 18 residues. Trimming removed 3 bases from V and 0 bases from J; junction bases left unmatched: 11. CDR3 protein: CASSIGQALGYSNQPQHF. The CDR3 coding sequence is TGTGCCAGTAGTATCGGACAGGCCCTGGGGTATAGCAATCAGCCCCAGCATTTT.

The V gene is TRBV6-1, the J gene TRBJ2-2, with 9 bases identical to TRBD2. V gave up 2 bases and J gave up 9 bases; unmatched junction bases: 13. Germline V gene lookup returns CDR1 MNHNS and CDR2 SASEGT. The CDR3 spans 17 residues. Written as DNA, the CDR3 is TGTGCCAGCAGTGAATCGGTGCTAGCGGGGACCTCCCGGGAGCTGTTTTTT. This encodes CASSESVLAGTSRELFF.

This clone turned up a few times. The V call is TRBV3-1 (or the pseudogene TRBV3-2), the J call TRBJ2-7; D ambiguous. The V gene's germline CDR1 is LGHDT and CDR2 YNNKEL (reference sequence). V lost 1 base, J lost 6 bases, and 13 bases lay in between. The CDR3 loop spans 14 amino acids. CDR3 amino acids: CASSQGSSFREQYF. DNA of the CDR3: TGTGCCAGCAGCCAAGGGAGCAGCTTTCGCGAGCAGTACTTC.

This chain links TRBV2 with TRBJ2-3, with D possibly matching TRBD1 (6 bases). From germline, CDR1 is SNHLY and CDR2 FYNNEI. The V end lost 7 bases, the J end lost 3 bases, and 17 bases lay between the germline ends. CDR3 length: 15 residues. This chain's CDR3 is CASTRDNLLTDTQYF. CDR3 bases: TGTGCCAGCACCCGGGACAACTTACTGACAGATACGCAGTATTTT.

The V gene is TRBV3-1 (or the pseudogene TRBV3-2), the J gene TRBJ1-1, with TRBD1 identical over 7 bases. This CDR3 is built from 16 residues. The V gene's germline CDR1 is LGHDT and CDR2 YNNKEL (reference sequence). The V segment lost 0 bases and the J segment 4 bases; nucleotides outside the gene matches: 8. CDR3: CASSQERGQRATEAFF. The DNA for the CDR3 is TGTGCCAGCAGCCAAGAGAGGGGACAGCGAGCCACTGAAGCTTTCTTT.

This clone was picked up a small number of times. The chain joins TRBV6-5 to TRBJ1-2, with D tentatively TRBD1 (5 bases). CDR3 size: 13 residues. Germline V gene sequence: CDR1 MNHEY, CDR2 SVGAGI. Deletions cut 4 bases from V and 2 bases from J, with 8 bases between. CDR3 sequence (DNA): TGTGCCAGCAGTTCCAGGGAAAACTATGGCTACACCTTC. Translating gives CASSSRENYGYTF.

The rearrangement links TRBV6-2 or TRBV6-3 to TRBJ2-7; 10 positions agree with TRBD2. The germline V gene has CDR1 MNHEY and CDR2 SVGEGT. V dropped 5 bases and J dropped 7; count of bases not matched to a gene: 8. The CDR3 contains 14 residues. CDR3 in DNA: TGTGCCAGCAGTGGAAGCGGGGGGGCAAGGGAGCAGTACTTC. This codes for CASSGSGGAREQYF.

The chain combines TRBV7-2 with TRBJ2-5, with 16 nucleotides matching TRBD2. Germline CDR1 SGHTA, CDR2 FQGNSA. V was pared by 5 bases and J by 8 bases, with 8 bases of the junction left unmatched. The CDR3 is 16 amino acids. CDR3 region: CASSAAGLAGGVTQYF. The CDR3 bases are TGTGCCAGCAGCGCGGCGGGACTAGCGGGAGGGGTAACCCAGTACTTC.

This clone was counted a single time. The DNA for the CDR3 is TGTGCTAGTGGTTTGCTCCCCGGGACAGAAAATCAGCCCCAGCATTTT. Protein product: CASGLLPGTENQPQHF. The rearrangement joins TRBV12-5 to TRBJ1-5, with TRBD1 matching 7 bases. The V gene end was trimmed by 2 bases and the J gene end by 4 bases; junction bases not matched to a gene: 8. This CDR3 has 16 residues. Germline V gene data show CDR1 as LGHNT and CDR2 as FRNRAP.

The V gene is TRBV7-2, the J gene TRBJ2-2, with TRBD1 matching over 11 bases. The CDR3 runs 17 residues. V shed 1 base, J shed 6 bases, and the junction held 7 bases outside the gene matches. CDR1 SGHTA and CDR2 FQGNSA come from the germline V gene. CDR3 coding DNA: TGTGCCAGCAGCTTAGAGTCTCCGGGACAGGGGGCCGGGGAGCTGTTTTTT. This gives the protein CASSLESPGQGAGELFF.

The gene calls are TRBV25-1 and TRBJ1-1; 8 bases agree with TRBD1. Germline V lookup: CDR1 MGHDK, CDR2 SYGVNS. Unmatched junction bases numbered 10, after V lost 3 bases and J lost 1 base. The CDR3 loop spans 17 amino acids. DNA for the CDR3: TGTGCCAGCAGTGAGCTGGGAACAGGGGGAAAGAACACTGAAGCTTTCTTT. Translated: CASSELGTGGKNTEAFF.

In regard to this clone: The junction shows a germline mismatch at one end, possibly a read error. This sequence joins TRBV19 and TRBJ1-6; D not certain. This CDR3 comprises 15 residues. Germline lookup yields CDR1 LNHDA and CDR2 SQIVND (reference sequence). The CDR3 DNA reads as TGTGCCAGTAGTAGCAGCGTCGGCTATAGTTCACCCCTCCACTTT. Translating gives CASSSSVGYSSPLHF.

J is TRBJ1-1 and V is TRBV5-1; 7 nucleotides align to TRBD1. The CDR3 has 12 residues. Trimming removed 1 base from V and 11 bases from J; junction bases left unmatched: 5. CDR1 is SGHRS and CDR2 is YFSETQ in the germline V gene. Written as DNA, the CDR3 is TGCGCCAGCAGCTTGACAGGGGATGAGGCTTTCTTT. Residues: CASSLTGDEAFF.

This chain joins TRBV2 and TRBJ1-5; weak D call: TRBD1 (6 bases). This CDR3 spans 16 amino acids. Germline loops: CDR1 SNHLY, CDR2 FYNNEI. V shed 5 bases and J shed 5 bases, with 19 bases lying between them. The CDR3: CASSTRQAGVDQPQHF. The CDR3 coding sequence is TGTGCCAGCAGTACTAGACAGGCCGGTGTGGATCAGCCCCAGCATTTT.

As regards this clone: Other nucleotide sequences from this sample produce the same CDR3. V is TRBV18 and J is TRBJ1-3; D might be TRBD1 (5 bases). Looked up from germline, CDR1 is KGHSH and CDR2 is LQKENI. The CDR3 length is 15 residues. V was shortened by 3 bases and J by 0 bases, with 9 bases between the two germline ends. This CDR3 reads CASSPEQASGNTIYF. DNA of the CDR3: TGTGCCAGCTCACCCGAACAGGCCTCTGGAAACACCATATATTTT.

This clone appeared once. The V gene is TRBV2, the J gene TRBJ2-2, with 10 bases fitting TRBD2. CDR1 SNHLY and CDR2 FYNNEI come from the germline V gene. After removal of 5 bases from V and 5 bases from J, the junction contained 5 bases not matched to a gene. This CDR3 spans 15 amino acids. This CDR3 is CASSRAGGTTGELFF. CDR3 DNA sequence: TGTGCCAGCAGTCGAGCGGGAGGGACGACCGGGGAGCTGTTTTTT.

The chain uses TRBV2 and TRBJ1-5, with D maybe TRBD1 (5 bases). CDR1 and CDR2 (germline): SNHLY, FYNNEI. This CDR3 has 14 amino acids. V was trimmed by 3 bases and J by 6 bases, leaving 12 bases between them. The CDR3 DNA reads as TGTGCCAGCAGTGACCGAACAGGAGCTCAGCCCCAGCATTTT. Translating it yields CASSDRTGAQPQHF.

The chain employs TRBV7-9 and TRBJ1-1, with TRBD1 identical over 11 bases. In germline, CDR1 is SEHNR, CDR2 FQNEAQ (reference sequence). V was pared by 0 bases and J by 1 base, with 10 bases of the junction left unmatched. This CDR3 is 19 amino acids long. The CDR3 nucleotides are TGTGCCAGCAGCTTAGCGCTATGGGGACAGGGGGACGGGAACACTGAAGCTTTCTTT. This codes for CASSLALWGQGDGNTEAFF.

This clone has more than one count but fewer than ten. The CDR3 loop is CASSYGTSNLYEQYF. The DNA of the CDR3 is TGTGCCAGCAGTTACGGGACTAGCAACCTCTACGAGCAGTACTTC. This chain links TRBV6-2 or TRBV6-3 with TRBJ2-7; the match to TRBD2 covers 9 bases. CDR1 MNHEY and CDR2 SVGEGT come from the germline V gene. The length of the CDR3 is 15 residues. Unmatched junction bases numbered 5, after V lost 2 bases and J lost 3 bases.

This sequence joins TRBV25-1 and TRBJ1-4; D ambiguous. Germline loops: CDR1 MGHDK, CDR2 SYGVNS. The CDR3 sequence is 18 residues long. The ends were cut back, 1 base at V and 1 base at J, with 16 bases in the middle. The CDR3: CASSESMGAGRTNEKLFF. As DNA, the CDR3 is TGTGCCAGCAGTGAATCTATGGGCGCGGGGAGAACTAATGAAAAACTGTTTTTT.

The genes are TRBV6-5 and TRBJ2-1; 7 bases agree with TRBD1. The trim removed 5 bases at V and 5 bases at J, leaving 6 bases unmatched. The CDR3 loop spans 14 amino acids. Germline-derived CDR1 and CDR2 are MNHEY and SVGAGI. CDR3 DNA: TGTGCCAGCAGTCCCAGGGGGTACGACAATGAGCAGTTCTTC. Translated, it gives CASSPRGYDNEQFF.

The chain links TRBV5-1 to TRBJ2-2; D gene uncertain. The V gene lost 0 bases and the J gene lost 5 bases, with 8 bases spanning the gap. Germline V gene sequence: CDR1 SGHRS, CDR2 YFSETQ. This CDR3 has 14 amino acids. CDR3 sequence (DNA): TGCGCCAGCAGCTTGGGGGCATTGACCGGGGAGCTGTTTTTT. Its translation is CASSLGALTGELFF.

The chain is built from TRBV28 and TRBJ2-4; maybe TRBD1 (5 bases). Germline V gene sequence: CDR1 MDHEN, CDR2 SYDVKM. CDR3 length equals 14 residues. V was shortened by 3 bases and J by 3 bases, with 9 bases between the two germline ends. The DNA of the CDR3 is TGTGCCAGCAGTTTGCGGACACTCAAAAACATTCAGTACTTC. Translating gives CASSLRTLKNIQYF.

In this sample, this clone turned up once. The chain links TRBV6-5 to TRBJ1-1; TRBD1 aligns across 7 bases. CDR1 MNHEY and CDR2 SVGAGI come from the germline V gene. The CDR3 is made up of 15 amino acids. J was trimmed by 1 base and V by 0 bases; bases with no gene match: 2. The CDR3 is CASSYSYRGNTEAFF. CDR3 nucleotide sequence: TGTGCCAGCAGTTACTCGTACAGGGGGAACACTGAAGCTTTCTTT.

This clone was observed once. The chain links TRBV5-1 to TRBJ2-1; 16 bases agree with TRBD2. Germline lookup yields CDR1 SGHRS and CDR2 YFSETQ. The CDR3 is made up of 19 amino acids. The trim removed 5 bases at V and 4 bases at J, leaving 12 bases unmatched. The CDR3 coding sequence is TGCGCCAGCAGTATAGGGACTAGCGGGAGGGCCGACCATTACAATGAGCAGTTCTTC. Amino acid sequence: CASSIGTSGRADHYNEQFF.